This T cell receptor (beta chain) was observed in a study of T cell repertoires in aging, cancer and after chemotherapy. Notes on the study in general: Healthy donors lost TCR diversity with age mainly through richness, cancer patients through richness and evenness. Untreated cancer patients had significantly lower blood TCR diversity than age-matched healthy donors.

TCR beta rearrangements were amplified from peripheral blood genomic DNA. Rearranged V-D-J TRB sequences were amplified with a mixed TRB-A/B primer pool. In TCRdb, the multiplex PCR reads were re-called with MiXCR into one record per CDR3 protein. The table lists some 6,700 distinct CDR3 sequences, 53% of them singletons, with roughly 2% in the top ten. Of note for this clonotype: Its antigen is unknown.

The sequencing input was blood. This TCR came from a human donor with a solid tumor.

The CDR3 DNA is TGTGCCAGCAGTTTATTGGGGTATGGCTACACCTTC. Translation gives CASSLLGYGYTF. The chain is built from TRBV12-3 or TRBV12-4 and TRBJ1-2; D gene uncertain. The CDR3 extends over 12 amino acids. Trimming took off 2 bases at V and 5 bases at J, with 6 bases between the two ends.